Listed below are T cell receptor beta chains from one sample, sequenced in a study of T cells in Graves' hyperthyroidism and ophthalmopathy. Each CDR3 protein is one row after TCRdb ran MiXCR on the multiplex PCR reads. The sample comprises about 380,000 distinct CDR3 sequences, around a sixth of which are singletons, and 40% rests with the top ten. The material sequenced was blood. All receptors derive from a man in his late teens or twenties with Graves' ophthalmopathy. CDR3s include the opening cysteine and the closing phenylalanine or tryptophan. D genes are given only for firm matches. Size tells how often a clone was seen (once, few, many) or the class of an expanded clone, and some rows leave it out.

D	size	V	J	CDR3	DNA
TRBD1	few	TRBV10-3	TRBJ1-1	CAIRRTGTNTEAFF	TGTGCCATCAGGCGGACAGGGACGAACACTGAAGCTTTCTTT
.	few	TRBV24-1	TRBJ1-5	CATSSNGGNQPQHF	TGTGCCACCAGCTCTAACGGAGGCAATCAGCCCCAGCATTTT
TRBD1	many	TRBV7-6	TRBJ2-7	CASSPGTEAYEQYF	TGTGCCAGCAGCCCAGGGACAGAGGCCTACGAGCAGTACTTC
.	many	TRBV4-2	TRBJ2-7	CASSQDGQPSYEQYF	TGTGCCAGCAGCCAAGATGGGCAGCCCTCCTACGAGCAGTACTTC
.	.	TRBV15	TRBJ2-2	CATGRTRTVNTGELFF	TGTGCCACCGGCAGAACAAGGACGGTGAACACCGGGGAGCTGTTTTTT
.	few	TRBV19	TRBJ2-7	CASSMAGTGPYEQYF	TGTGCCAGTAGTATGGCCGGGACCGGCCCCTACGAGCAGTACTTC
.	few	TRBV29-1	TRBJ2-7	CSVDLGANSYEQYF	TGCAGCGTTGACTTAGGGGCTAACTCCTACGAGCAGTACTTC
.	.	TRBV19	TRBJ1-5	CASSIGVGANQPQHF	TGTGCCAGTAGTATCGGGGTTGGGGCCAATCAGCCCCAGCATTTT
.	.	TRBV19	TRBJ2-2	CASSITPGAGELFF	TGTGCCAGTAGTATAACCCCCGGGGCCGGGGAGCTGTTTTTT
TRBD1	few	TRBV29-1	TRBJ2-5	CSVDSTGVGETQYF	TGCAGCGTTGACTCGACAGGGGTAGGAGAGACCCAGTACTTC
.	few	TRBV19	TRBJ1-5	CASTGGRHDQPQHF	TGTGCCAGTACCGGGGGGCGGCACGATCAGCCCCAGCATTTT
TRBD1	many	TRBV12-3/TRBV12-4	TRBJ1-6	CATTTGTDNSPLHF	TGTGCCACTACCACCGGGACAGATAATTCACCCCTCCACTTT
.	many	TRBV20-1	TRBJ2-7	CSASRQELYEQYF	TGCAGTGCTTCCCGACAGGAACTCTACGAGCAGTACTTC
TRBD1	many	TRBV20-1	TRBJ1-2	CSAMVQGVLSSGYTF	TGCAGTGCTATGGTGCAGGGGGTTTTGTCTTCCGGCTACACCTTC
.	many	TRBV11-1	TRBJ1-1	CASSITRAVEAAFF	TGTGCCAGCAGCATTACCCGGGCGGTAGAAGCGGCTTTCTTT
.	many	TRBV3-1	TRBJ1-6	CASSQRGSYNSPLHF	TGTGCCAGCAGCCAAAGGGGCTCCTATAATTCACCCCTCCACTTT
TRBD1	few	TRBV14	TRBJ1-1	CASSHFGQGEAFF	TGTGCCAGCAGCCACTTTGGACAGGGAGAAGCTTTCTTT